This T cell receptor beta chain was identified in a study of T cells in Graves' hyperthyroidism and ophthalmopathy. Whole-study results and caveats: A 13 V-J model separated ophthalmopathy from stable hyperthyroidism. Ophthalmopathy was predicted by the model a median of roughly 6.6 months ahead of onset.

There were TCR beta CDR3 regions amplified from RNA transcripts. A first-round RT-PCR of the TCR CDR3 used the HTBI primer set. TCRdb passed the multiplex PCR reads through MiXCR, listing each CDR3 protein once. The sample shows about 560,000 distinct CDR3 sequences, 15% to 17% of them seen only once. This clonotype has ten or more counts. What it binds is not known. Germline lookup yields CDR1 SGHAT and CDR2 FQDESV (reference sequence). The length of the CDR3 is 15 residues. V shed 3 bases, J shed 3 bases, and the junction held 7 bases outside the gene matches. The hyperthyroidism was newly diagnosed and had lasted under 2 months; the patients were aged 18 to 65. Reasons for excluding patients were uncontrolled infection, other autoimmune disease, pregnancy or lactation.

The chain employs TRBV11-1 and TRBJ2-7; 8 bases map to TRBD2. The TCR originated in a woman aged 25 to 39 with Graves' hyperthyroidism. Sample: blood. CDR3 in amino acids: CASSFSREAFYEQYF. In nucleotides, the CDR3 is TGTGCCAGCAGCTTTTCGCGGGAGGCTTTCTACGAGCAGTACTTC.